These T cell receptor beta chains were read from a single sample in a study of metastatic and nonmetastatic thyroid tumors. Via MiXCR, TCRdb re-called the PCR reads. The sample shows 15,000 to 20,000 clones, approximately 30% of them seen only once. Sequenced: blood. These TCRs come from a female donor with papillary thyroid cancer or a benign thyroid nodule (not recorded which). Some clones in this sample may be carry-over from other donors' samples. CDR3s include the opening cysteine and the closing phenylalanine or tryptophan. The D gene is left open where the match is weak. For some rows the clone size is stated as once, few or many, or as a class when expanded; others skip it.

J gene	clone size	V gene	D gene	CDR3 DNA	CDR3 protein
TRBJ1-1	-	TRBV25-1	-	TGTGCCAGCAGTCCTCCCCACAGAGAGTTTGAAGCTTTCTTT	CASSPPHREFEAFF
TRBJ1-6	medium-sized	TRBV12-3/TRBV12-4	-	TGTGCCAGCAGTTTATCGGTATCCAATAATTCACCCCTCCACTTT	CASSLSVSNNSPLHF
TRBJ1-2	-	TRBV6-1	-	TGTGCCCTGGGGGGCGCGTTCTATGGCTACACCTTC	CALGGAFYGYTF
TRBJ2-5	few	TRBV3-1	TRBD2	TGTGCCAGCAGCCAAGTGACTAGCGGGGTGTCGCAGACCCAGTACTTC	CASSQVTSGVSQTQYF
TRBJ2-2	medium-sized	TRBV28	-	TGTGCCAGCGAGACCGCGAACACCGGGGAGCTGTTTTTT	CASETANTGELFF
TRBJ2-7	-	TRBV11-3	-	TGTGCCAGCAGCTCCAGCTCCTACGAGCAGTACTTC	CASSSSSYEQYF
TRBJ2-3	-	TRBV7-2	-	TGTTCCAGCAGCTTAATCCCTGGGGTTGATACGCAGTATTTT	CSSSLIPGVDTQYF
TRBJ2-7	few	TRBV28	-	TGTGCCAGCAGTTTCAACTGGGGCCCCACTTCCTACGAGCAGTACTTC	CASSFNWGPTSYEQYF
TRBJ1-3	once	TRBV30	TRBD1	TGTGCCTGGAGTGTACCCACGGCCAGGGGGAACACCATATATTTT	CAWSVPTARGNTIYF
TRBJ2-1	-	TRBV20-1	TRBD2	TGCAGTGCTAGTGGCACTAGCGGGAGAGATTCGAATGAGCAGTTCTTC	CSASGTSGRDSNEQFF
TRBJ2-7	-	TRBV10-2	-	TGCGCCAGCCATCACACAGGGTACGAGCAGTACTTC	CASHHTGYEQYF
TRBJ2-7	-	TRBV20-1	-	TGCAGTGCTAGTGGTGGGGGCCACGAGCAGTACTTC	CSASGGGHEQYF
TRBJ1-4	medium-sized	TRBV5-1	-	TGCGCCAGCAGAGGACAACCCACTTATAATGAAAAACTGTTTTTT	CASRGQPTYNEKLFF
TRBJ2-3	-	TRBV9	-	TGTGCCAGAGGGCCTGAGGGGGGGACTAAAACAGATACGCAGTATTTT	CARGPEGGTKTDTQYF
TRBJ2-7	-	TRBV5-5	TRBD2	TGTGCCAGCAGCTCTCTAGCGGGAGGCACCTACGGGCAGTACTTC	CASSSLAGGTYGQYF